The source of this TCR beta chain is a study of blood T cell repertoires in COVID-19. Background on the study: Donors in the United States, Italy and Spain gave samples during acute or convalescent COVID-19. T cells, B-cell-depleted T cells, or PBMCs supplied cDNA or gDNA.

In the authors' workflow: Estimation of nucleated cell counts relied on the amplification of reference gene primers. Data came from immunoSEQ multiplex PCR; TCRdb stores just in-frame clones and leaves some out. The V and J calls and the clone size are those of that table, but D and trimming were determined from the DNA. The data contain about 300,000 clones, more than 75% of them seen just once; the ten biggest clones take up under 2%. The CDR3 contains 12 residues. Germline V gene data show CDR1 as SEHNR and CDR2 as FQNEAQ (reference sequence). Trimming took off 5 bases at V and 1 base at J, with 5 bases between the two ends. This clone has a handful of counts.

Sequenced material: peripheral blood. This chain uses TRBV7-9 with TRBJ2-5; D is undetermined. This clonotype originated in a woman between 45 and 65 years old with acute or convalescent COVID-19. The CDR3 region has the DNA TGTGCCAGCAGCCTAACCCAAGAGACCCAGTACTTC. The encoded protein is CASSLTQETQYF. The whole variable domain, filled in from reference TRBV7-9 and TRBJ2-5, reads DTGVSQNPRHKITKRGQNVTFRCDPISEHNRLYWYRQTLGQGPEFLTYFQNEAQLEKSRLLSDRFSAERPKGSFSTLEIQRTEQGDSAMYLCASSLTQETQYFGPGTRLLVL.